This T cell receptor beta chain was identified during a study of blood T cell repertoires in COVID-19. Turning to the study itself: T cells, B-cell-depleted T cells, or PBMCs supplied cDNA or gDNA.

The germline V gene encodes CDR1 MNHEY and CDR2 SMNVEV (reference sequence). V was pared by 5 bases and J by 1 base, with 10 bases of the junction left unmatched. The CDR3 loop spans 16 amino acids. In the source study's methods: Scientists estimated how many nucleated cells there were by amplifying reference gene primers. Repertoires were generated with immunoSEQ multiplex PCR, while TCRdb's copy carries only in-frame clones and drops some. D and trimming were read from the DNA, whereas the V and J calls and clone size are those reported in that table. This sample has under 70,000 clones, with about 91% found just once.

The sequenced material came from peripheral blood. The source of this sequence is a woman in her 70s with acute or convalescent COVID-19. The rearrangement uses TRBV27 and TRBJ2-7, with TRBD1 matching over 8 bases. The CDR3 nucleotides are TGTGCCAGCAGTACCCCGACAGGGGTTGGGTCCTACGAGCAGTACTTC. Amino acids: CASSTPTGVGSYEQYF.